A single TCR beta chain is shown here with its context. Its antigen remains unknown. This specimen comes from a study of cytomegalovirus exposure and HLA in healthy donors. Points from the study as a whole: Several of the most significant clusters were apparently associated with common viral pathogens in a later analysis. Researchers reported in a later analysis that a missense DCLRE1C variant was tied to TCR beta V- and J-gene trimming. Earlier results showed most TCR beta V segments being productive about 90% or about 30% of the time. Cytomegalovirus association was assigned to about 180 TCR beta chains.

Germline assignment: CDR1 SNHLY and CDR2 FYNNEI. V lost 6 bases to trimming and J lost 16 bases, with 28 bases between them. The CDR3 is made up of 15 amino acids. The PCR contained 60 Vbeta and 13 Jbeta primers. Clones were read by immunoSEQ multiplex PCR, and TCRdb kept only the in-frame ones, dropping some. This table holds 150,000 to 200,000 clones, about 80% found once. The chain employs TRBV2 and TRBJ2-1; a possible D gene is TRBD2 (6 bases). The sequenced sample consisted of PBMCs. The clonotype was recovered from a female donor in good health and CMV-seronegative. The CDR3 loop is CASRDRDFHLVRGFF. The CDR3 coding sequence is TGTGCCAGCAGAGATCGGGACTTCCACCTTGTACGGGGATTCTTC.